What follows are 9 T cell receptor beta chains derived from one specimen sequenced in a study of T-cell reconstitution after alpha-beta-depleted transplantation in children. Molecular barcoding with unique molecular identifiers was used for the TCRbeta library. From the PCR reads, TCRdb called clonotypes with MiXCR, one entry per CDR3 protein. The data show fewer than 700,000 distinct CDR3 sequences, 10% to 15% seen once. The input for sequencing was PBMCs, mostly from graft donor cells, taken 360 days after TCRalphabeta/CD19-depleted stem cell transplant. The receptors originated from a male patient younger than 18 who had a stem cell transplant for acute myeloid leukemia, so the T cells may come from the graft donor.

CDR3 residues: CASSYRQNTGELFF. In DNA, the CDR3 is TGTGCCAGCAGTTACCGACAGAACACCGGGGAGCTGTTTTTT. This chain links TRBV6-2 or TRBV6-3 with TRBJ2-2, with D hard to call. This CDR3 is 14 amino acids long. Trimming removed 2 bases at V and 1 base at J, with 5 bases between. CDR1 and CDR2 (germline): MNHEY, SVGEGT.

This clonotype has only a few counts. V is TRBV12-3 or TRBV12-4 and J is TRBJ2-6; 7 bases map to TRBD2. There are 17 residues in the CDR3. V lost 4 bases, J lost 1 base, and 7 bases stayed unmatched. The CDR3: CASSSGLGGSGANVLTF. DNA of the CDR3: TGTGCCAGCAGTTCGGGACTCGGGGGGTCTGGGGCCAACGTCCTGACTTTC.

In this sample, this clonotype turned up a few times. The rearrangement joins TRBV20-1 to TRBJ2-7, with TRBD2 identical over 8 bases. CDR3 length: 14 amino acids. In germline, CDR1 is DFQATT, CDR2 SNEGSKA (reference sequence). Trimming removed 0 bases from V and 7 bases from J; junction bases left unmatched: 8. This CDR3 reads CSARDPRLAWEQYF. CDR3 coding DNA: TGCAGTGCTAGAGATCCGAGACTAGCGTGGGAGCAGTACTTC.

In its sample, this clonotype was seen a few times. This chain's CDR3 is CATRSKDRPTTNEKLFF. The DNA of the CDR3 is TGTGCCACCAGATCTAAGGACAGGCCGACAACTAATGAAAAACTGTTTTTT. This sequence joins TRBV15 and TRBJ1-4, with 7 positions matching TRBD1. The CDR3 covers 17 residues. Trimming took 6 bases from V and 0 from J; bases not matched to a gene: 10. Germline V gives CDR1 LNHNV, CDR2 YYDKDF (reference sequence).

This clonotype was found a few times. J is TRBJ2-1 and V is TRBV7-9; TRBD2 might be the D (6 bases). The CDR3 runs 16 residues. Germline V lookup: CDR1 SEHNR, CDR2 FQNEAQ (reference sequence). Trimming left V 2 bases short and J 5 bases short, with 16 bases between. CDR3 sequence: CASSLFRRDSNNEQFF. DNA of the CDR3: TGTGCCAGCAGCTTATTTAGGAGGGATTCAAACAATGAGCAGTTCTTC.

The chain carries TRBV7-2 and TRBJ2-7, with TRBD1 as a possible D gene (5 bases). CDR1 and CDR2 (germline): SGHTA, FQGNSA. Trimming stripped 1 base from V and 3 bases from J, with 10 bases between. The CDR3 spans 14 residues. For the CDR3, the DNA is TGTGCCAGCAGCTTAGTGGGCAGGGACTACGAGCAGTACTTC. This sequence encodes CASSLVGRDYEQYF.

This clonotype has more than one count but fewer than ten. The chain recombines TRBV7-3 with TRBJ2-7; either TRBD1 or TRBD2 may fit D (7 bases each). The CDR3 length is 15 residues. The germline V and J ends were trimmed by 3 bases and 4 bases, with 16 bases remaining between them. Germline V gene sequence: CDR1 SGHTA, CDR2 FQGTGA. For the CDR3, the DNA is TGTGCCAGCAGCTTTGACTCAGGGGGGGGATACGAGCAGTACTTC. Protein product: CASSFDSGGGYEQYF.

The chain employs TRBV20-1 and TRBJ1-6; 8 bases match TRBD1. The CDR3 loop spans 15 amino acids. V lost 6 bases and J lost 7; bases outside the gene matches: 11. Germline V CDR1 and CDR2: DFQATT, SNEGSKA (reference sequence). The CDR3 DNA follows: TGCAGTGCGTCAGTAGGACAGGGAGGCAATTCACCCCTCCACTTT. Translation: CSASVGQGGNSPLHF.

This clonotype has more than one count but fewer than ten. The chain uses TRBV20-1 and TRBJ1-2; possible D gene TRBD1, 5 bases. The CDR3 is 12 residues long. Germline CDR1 reads DFQATT; CDR2 reads SNEGSKA (reference sequence). The CDR3 coding sequence is TGCTTCCCGGGATGGGGGAGCGCTGGCTACACCTTC. Its protein is CFPGWGSAGYTF.